The entry below describes one TCR beta chain. Its antigen is currently unknown. This sample was included in a study of cytomegalovirus exposure and HLA in healthy donors. Findings of the study overall: Earlier analysis yielded a pattern in which most TCR beta V segments were productive about 87% or about 30% of the time.

Vbeta (60) and Jbeta (13) primers were used in the PCR. Libraries were prepared by immunoSEQ multiplex PCR; TCRdb keeps only in-frame clonotypes and omits some of them. The sample lists around 100,000 clones; around three quarters were seen once. The receptor was derived from a man aged 25-45 years in good health and CMV-seropositive. Input material: PBMCs.

The CDR3 DNA sequence: TGTGCCAGCAGTCAGGGTCCCGGGGAGCTGTTTTTT. Translating it yields CASSQGPGELFF. J is TRBJ2-2 and V is TRBV7-8; D is possibly TRBD1 (5 bases). V dropped 6 bases and J dropped 6 bases, with 8 bases sitting between them. This CDR3 region has 12 residues. Germline V gives CDR1 SGHVS, CDR2 FQNEAQ. Based on the CDR3 plus reference TRBV7-8 and TRBJ2-2, the full variable domain is GAGVSQSPRYKVAKRGQDVALRCDPISGHVSLFWYQQALGQGPEFLTYFQNEAQLDKSGLPSDRFFAERPEGSVSTLKIQRTQQEDSAVYLCASSQGPGELFFGEGSRLTVL.